A selection of T cell receptor beta chains follows, all from one sample in a study of shared clonotypes between healthy human individuals. The protocol was immunoSEQ multiplex PCR, while the TCRdb copy is restricted to in-frame clones and leaves out a portion. The table has about 490,000 clones, roughly 85% seen once. The sequenced material came from PBMCs. The receptors originated from a woman in her forties in good health. Some clones in this sample may be carry-over from other donors' samples. The CDR3 runs from the conserved cysteine through the conserved F or W. The D gene is left open where the match is weak. Some rows have no size entry. The others give once, few or many, or a class for an expanded clone.

. | . | TRBJ1-3 | TRBV7-9 | CASSPSGNTIYF | TGTGCCAGCAGCCCCAGCGGAAACACCATATATTTT
. | TRBD1 | TRBJ1-4 | TRBV28 | CASSTSGTGFEKLFF | TGTGCCAGCAGCACCTCCGGGACAGGGTTTGAAAAACTGTTTTTT
. | . | TRBJ2-3 | TRBV5-1 | CASSLLGGLDTQYF | TGCGCCAGCAGCTTGCTTGGGGGGTTAGATACGCAGTATTTT
. | . | TRBJ1-3 | TRBV19 | CATVLRGAGNTIYF | TGTGCCACCGTTCTTCGGGGTGCTGGAAACACCATATATTTT
once | TRBD2 | TRBJ2-7 | TRBV15 | CATSRRLAGEEQYF | TGTGCCACCAGCAGGAGACTAGCGGGAGAGGAGCAGTACTTC
. | TRBD1 | TRBJ2-2 | TRBV7-7 | CASSPGQGIPLNTGELFF | TGTGCTAGCAGCCCCGGACAGGGAATCCCGTTAAACACCGGGGAGCTGTTTTTT
. | TRBD1 | TRBJ2-5 | TRBV27 | CASSYNRDRATQYF | TGTGCCAGCAGTTACAACCGGGACAGGGCGACCCAGTACTTC
. | . | TRBJ1-1 | TRBV10-1 | CASSKTANTEAFF | TGCGCCAGCAGTAAAACAGCGAACACTGAAGCTTTCTTT
many | TRBD2 | TRBJ2-1 | TRBV2 | CASSRRRDNLFSGRGAEQFF | TGTGCCAGCAGTCGCCGCCGGGACAACCTATTTAGCGGGAGGGGCGCTGAGCAGTTCTTC
. | . | TRBJ2-7 | TRBV6-1 | CASSAGASVNF | TGTGCCAGCAGTGCCGGGGCTAGTGTCAACTTC
. | . | TRBJ2-1 | TRBV28 | CASHGRSNEQFF | TGTGCCAGCCACGGCCGAAGCAATGAGCAGTTCTTC
. | . | TRBJ2-7 | TRBV28 | CASKGRGVSYEQYF | TGTGCCAGCAAGGGTCGGGGAGTATCCTACGAGCAGTACTTC
. | TRBD2 | TRBJ2-1 | TRBV28 | CASRPAAGENEQFF | TGTGCCAGCAGACCGGCAGCGGGGGAGAATGAGCAGTTCTTC
. | TRBD2 | TRBJ2-2 | TRBV23-1 | CASSKGIAGTGELFF | TGCGCCAGCAGTAAGGGGATAGCGGGCACCGGGGAGCTGTTTTTT